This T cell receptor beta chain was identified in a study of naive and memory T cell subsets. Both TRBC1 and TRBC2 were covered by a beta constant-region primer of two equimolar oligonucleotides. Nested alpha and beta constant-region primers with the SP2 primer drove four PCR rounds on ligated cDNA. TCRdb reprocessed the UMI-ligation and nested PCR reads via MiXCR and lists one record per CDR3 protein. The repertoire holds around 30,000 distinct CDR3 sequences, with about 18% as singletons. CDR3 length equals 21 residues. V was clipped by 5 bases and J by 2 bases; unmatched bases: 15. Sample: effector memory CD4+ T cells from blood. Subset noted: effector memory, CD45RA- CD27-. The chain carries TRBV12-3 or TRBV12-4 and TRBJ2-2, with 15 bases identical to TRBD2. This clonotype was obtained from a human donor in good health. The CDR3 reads CASSGAPGLAGGLINTGELFF. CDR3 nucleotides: TGTGCCAGCAGTGGAGCCCCGGGACTAGCGGGAGGATTGATCAACACCGGGGAGCTGTTTTTT.